This TCR beta chain was found in a study of T cell responses to AZD1222 COVID-19 vaccine. This clone has a single count. Its matching antigen is unknown. The assay was immunoSEQ multiplex PCR, and TCRdb's table has in-frame clones only and misses some. The sample consists of roughly 90,000 clones, around nine tenths of them appearing once. Study-wide findings and caveats: Among vaccine-associated CD4 TCRs, coverage spanned spike, with dominance at 160-218 and 743-854. White British ancestry dominated among donors, who included more females, and clonal diversity was possibly underestimated.

Second-dose timings of about 4 or about 12 weeks were pooled. CDR1 and CDR2 (germline): SGHTS, YDEGEE. V was cut by 3 bases and J by 7 bases, with 16 bases left in between. CDR3 length: 15 amino acids. Material: peripheral blood, obtained 28 days after the second AZD1222 dose. This chain connects TRBV5-8 to TRBJ1-4, with D possibly TRBD1 on 6 matching bases. This TCR came from an adult who received the AZD1222 COVID-19 vaccine. Here the CDR3 DNA reads TGTGCCAGCAGCTCCACAGGGATTAGTCCTGAAAAACTGTTTTTT. Translation: CASSSTGISPEKLFF.